The 21 T cell receptor beta chains in this list originate from one sample, sequenced in a study of blood T cell repertoires in COVID-19. Measured with immunoSEQ multiplex PCR; TCRdb has only the in-frame clones, and not every one. The top ten clones hold more than 8% of a sample with roughly 300,000 clones, under 90% of them seen once. The source material was peripheral blood. Receptor source: a woman between 45 and 60 years old who had recovered from COVID-19.

J is TRBJ1-5 and V is TRBV7-2; unclear D gene. The CDR3 has 15 amino acids. The germline V gene has CDR1 SGHTA and CDR2 FQGNSA. The V end was cut by 6 bases, the J end by 5 bases, with 17 bases between. CDR3 nucleotide sequence: TGTGCCAGCAGACTTAGGCTAGGTTGGGATCAGCCCCAGCATTTT. Protein sequence: CASRLRLGWDQPQHF.

This rearrangement joins TRBV4-1 to TRBJ2-1; 12 positions match TRBD2. Unmatched junction bases numbered 6, after V lost 6 bases and J lost 6 bases. In germline, CDR1 is MGHRA, CDR2 YSYEKL. This CDR3 spans 15 amino acids. CDR3 protein: CASRAGTSGSNEQFF. The DNA for the CDR3 is TGCGCCAGCAGGGCCGGGACTAGCGGGTCCAATGAGCAGTTCTTC.

This clone was observed a few times. This sequence joins TRBV5-4 and TRBJ2-7, with 7 bases fitting TRBD1. CDR1 and CDR2 (germline): SGHNT, YYREEE (reference sequence). V lost 2 bases, J lost 2 bases, and 7 bases stayed unmatched. The CDR3 runs 15 residues. The CDR3 spells CASSLGDRLPYEQYF. In DNA form, the CDR3 reads TGTGCCAGCAGCTTAGGGGACAGACTCCCCTACGAGCAGTACTTC.

The V gene is TRBV4-1, the J gene TRBJ2-3; TRBD1 is a possible D gene (5 bases). The CDR3 runs 15 residues. Germline V gene sequence: CDR1 MGHRA, CDR2 YSYEKL. Trimming shortened V by 2 bases and J by 7 bases, and 16 bases separated the two germline ends. CDR3 sequence reads: CASSQPRNQGNTQYF. In nucleotides, the CDR3 is TGCGCCAGCAGCCAACCTCGAAATCAGGGAAATACGCAGTATTTT.

This clone has a single count. This rearrangement joins TRBV3-1 (or the pseudogene TRBV3-2) to TRBJ2-1; TRBD2 aligns across 7 bases. The V segment lost 2 bases and the J segment 9 bases; nucleotides outside the gene matches: 13. The CDR3 length is 16 residues. Germline-derived CDR1 and CDR2 are LGHDT and YNNKEL (reference sequence). CDR3 DNA: TGTGCCAGCAGCCAATATTCTGGCGGGAGTTTTTCTGAGCAGTTCTTC. Encoded protein: CASSQYSGGSFSEQFF.

The V and J genes are TRBV27 and TRBJ1-5; unclear D gene. Between the trimmed V and J ends, which lost 8 bases and 6 bases, there was a span of 11 bases. This CDR3 has 12 residues. The germline V gene encodes CDR1 MNHEY and CDR2 SMNVEV (reference sequence). For the CDR3, the DNA is TGTGCCAGCGGCCCCCCCTTTCAGCCCCAGCATTTT. Protein sequence: CASGPPFQPQHF.

The chain has TRBV24-1 and TRBJ1-1, with TRBD1 matching over 10 bases. The junction had 16 bases not matched to a gene; V was cut back by 4 bases and J by 3 bases. Germline V gene lookup returns CDR1 KGHDR and CDR2 SFDVKD. This CDR3 is 19 amino acids long. The CDR3 sequence is CATSDYPRQGARGDTEAFF. The CDR3 DNA is TGTGCCACCAGTGACTACCCTAGACAGGGGGCCCGAGGGGACACTGAAGCTTTCTTT.

This clone was recorded only once. The chain joins TRBV14 to TRBJ1-6; tentative D call: TRBD1 (6 bases). Germline V gene data show CDR1 as SGHDN and CDR2 as FVKESK. CDR3 length: 14 residues. V was clipped by 3 bases and J by 7 bases, with 10 bases between them. The CDR3 nucleotides are TGTGCCAGCAGCCAGGGAACAGGGAATTCACCCCTCCACTTT. Translation: CASSQGTGNSPLHF.

The rearrangement joins TRBV6-1 to TRBJ1-4, with 9 bases fitting TRBD1. The V gene's germline CDR1 is MNHNS and CDR2 SASEGT. This CDR3 spans 15 amino acids. J gave up 8 bases and V 6 bases, and 10 bases lay outside the gene matches. This chain's CDR3 is CASSHRDRVGEKLFF. The CDR3 region has the DNA TGTGCCAGCAGCCACAGGGACAGGGTGGGGGAAAAACTGTTTTTT.

The CDR3 DNA reads TGTGCCAGCAGCCAAGAGGTCCCCAGGGGGTCTCTCCCCTACACCTTC. Its translation: CASSQEVPRGSLPYTF. This chain uses TRBV3-1 (or the pseudogene TRBV3-2) with TRBJ1-2; 7 nucleotides agree with TRBD1. This CDR3 region has 16 residues. Germline values: CDR1 LGHDT, CDR2 YNNKEL (reference sequence). V lost 0 bases, J lost 10 bases, and 14 bases stayed unmatched.

This clone was seen once. The rearrangement uses TRBV27 and TRBJ1-4, with D maybe TRBD1 (5 bases). The CDR3 loop spans 17 amino acids. Deletions cut 5 bases from V and 7 bases from J, with 23 bases between. Germline lookup yields CDR1 MNHEY and CDR2 SMNVEV (reference sequence). In DNA, the CDR3 is TGTGCCAGCAGTCCCTTACGTAGGCAGGGCCTGTCTGAAAAACTGTTTTTT. This codes for CASSPLRRQGLSEKLFF.

The V gene is TRBV19, the J gene TRBJ2-1; 13 bases map to TRBD2. V was clipped by 5 bases and J by 10 bases; unmatched bases: 5. The CDR3 length is 14 residues. Per germline, CDR1 LNHDA and CDR2 SQIVND (reference sequence). The CDR3 DNA follows: TGTGCCAGTAGTCCGGGACTAGCGGGACTGGAGCAGTTCTTC. It specifies CASSPGLAGLEQFF. The whole variable domain, remainder taken from reference TRBV19 and TRBJ2-1, is DGGITQSPKYLFRKEGQNVTLSCEQNLNHDAMYWYRQDPGQGLRLIYYSQIVNDFQKGDIAEGYSVSREKKESFPLTVTSAQKNPTAFYLCASSPGLAGLEQFFGPGTRLTVL.

V gene TRBV24-1 combines with J gene TRBJ1-3, with D tentatively TRBD1 (6 bases). The CDR3 has 17 residues. CDR1 and CDR2 (germline): KGHDR, SFDVKD. The germline V and J ends were trimmed by 5 bases and 3 bases, with 19 bases remaining between them. The DNA for the CDR3 is TGTGCCACCAGTGCGCCGCCGGGGGGCAAAGGTGGAAACACCATATATTTT. Protein product: CATSAPPGGKGGNTIYF.

The V and J genes are TRBV10-3 and TRBJ1-3, with 9 bases that match TRBD1. CDR3 length: 14 residues. V trimming: 5 bases; J trimming: 2 bases; junction bases outside the gene matches: 1. CDR1 ENHRY and CDR2 SYGVKD come from the germline V gene. CDR3 region: CAISRQGAGNTIYF. CDR3 nucleotide sequence: TGTGCCATCAGTCGACAGGGGGCTGGAAACACCATATATTTT.

This chain links TRBV4-1 with TRBJ1-6; D is perhaps TRBD1 (6 bases). V was pared by 4 bases and J by 7 bases, with 8 bases between. This CDR3 contains 13 residues. CDR1 MGHRA and CDR2 YSYEKL come from the germline V gene. The CDR3 sequence: CASSLDRNSPLHF. The CDR3 DNA sequence: TGCGCCAGCAGCCTGGACAGAAATTCACCCCTCCACTTT.

The sample holds a few counts of this clone. This sequence joins TRBV27 and TRBJ2-3; 11 bases are a match to TRBD2. Per germline, CDR1 MNHEY and CDR2 SMNVEV (reference sequence). J was trimmed by 5 bases and V by 0 bases; bases with no gene match: 13. This CDR3 spans 19 amino acids. The CDR3 sequence is CASSLSISGRAGMRDTQYF. CDR3 DNA sequence: TGTGCCAGCAGTTTATCGATTAGCGGGAGGGCCGGGATGAGAGATACGCAGTATTTT.

The chain employs TRBV5-4 and TRBJ1-2, with 9 bases matching TRBD1. CDR3 size: 16 residues. V lost 3 bases to trimming and J lost 5 bases; unmatched junction nucleotides: 11. Germline V gives CDR1 SGHNT, CDR2 YYREEE (reference sequence). The CDR3: CASSSGAGQGPYGYTF. CDR3 nucleotide sequence: TGTGCCAGCAGCTCAGGAGCGGGACAGGGCCCTTATGGCTACACCTTC.

The chain links TRBV6-2 or TRBV6-3 to TRBJ2-3; no clear D gene. CDR1 is MNHEY, CDR2 SVGEGT, per germline. The V gene lost 0 bases and the J gene lost 4 bases, with 11 bases spanning the gap. CDR3 length: 15 residues. CDR3 protein: CASSYSRLSPDTQYF. CDR3 bases: TGTGCCAGCAGTTACTCCCGACTTTCCCCAGATACGCAGTATTTT.

The chain employs TRBV7-2 and TRBJ2-2; D not certain. Trimming pared 5 bases from V and 1 base from J, leaving 11 bases between. The CDR3 is 15 residues long. Germline-derived CDR1 and CDR2 are SGHTA and FQGNSA. CDR3: CASSATPRNTGELFF. CDR3 DNA: TGTGCCAGCAGCGCCACCCCTAGGAACACCGGGGAGCTGTTTTTT.

V usage is TRBV7-6 and J usage is TRBJ1-2; 9 nucleotides line up with TRBD1. Germline trimming cut 5 bases from V and 2 bases from J; bases unmatched to any gene: 6. Germline V gene data show CDR1 as SGHVS and CDR2 as FNYEAQ. The CDR3 has 15 residues. The CDR3 sequence: CASSPGQGLNYGYTF. Here the CDR3 DNA reads TGTGCCAGCAGCCCGGGACAGGGACTCAACTATGGCTACACCTTC. Based on the CDR3 plus reference TRBV7-6 and TRBJ1-2, the full variable domain is GAGVSQSPRYKVTKRGQDVALRCDPISGHVSLYWYRQALGQGPEFLTYFNYEAQQDKSGLPNDRFSAERPEGSISTLTIQRTEQRDSAMYRCASSPGQGLNYGYTFGSGTRLTVV.

This rearrangement joins TRBV7-8 to TRBJ2-7, with 10 bases fitting TRBD1. Germline V gene lookup returns CDR1 SGHVS and CDR2 FQNEAQ. The CDR3 consists of 16 residues. The V and J ends lost 3 bases and 7 bases, in that order; junction bases with no gene match: 12. The DNA of the CDR3 is TGTGCCAGCAGCTTTAGGGGACAGGGGACGCCGGGGGAGCAGTACTTC. This sequence encodes CASSFRGQGTPGEQYF.